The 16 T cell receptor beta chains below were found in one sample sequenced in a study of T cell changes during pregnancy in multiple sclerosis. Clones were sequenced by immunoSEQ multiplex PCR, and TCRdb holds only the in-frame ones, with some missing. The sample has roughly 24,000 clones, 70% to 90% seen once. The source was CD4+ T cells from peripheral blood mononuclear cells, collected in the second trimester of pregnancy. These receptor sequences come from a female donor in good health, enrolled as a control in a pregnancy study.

The CDR3 reads CASSLGQYNEQFF. CDR3 nucleotides: TGTGCCAGCAGCTTAGGGCAGTACAATGAGCAGTTCTTC. The V gene is TRBV7-9, the J gene TRBJ2-1; unclear D gene. This CDR3 comprises 13 residues. Trimming took off 1 base at V and 4 bases at J, with 5 bases between the two ends. CDR1 is SEHNR and CDR2 is FQNEAQ in the germline V gene (reference sequence).

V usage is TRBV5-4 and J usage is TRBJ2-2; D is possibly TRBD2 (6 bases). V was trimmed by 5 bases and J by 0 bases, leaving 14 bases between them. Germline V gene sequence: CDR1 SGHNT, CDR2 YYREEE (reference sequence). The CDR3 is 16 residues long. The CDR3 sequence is CASSRRAGPNTGELFF. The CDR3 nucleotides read TGTGCCAGCAGTCGTCGCGCGGGGCCGAACACCGGGGAGCTGTTTTTT.

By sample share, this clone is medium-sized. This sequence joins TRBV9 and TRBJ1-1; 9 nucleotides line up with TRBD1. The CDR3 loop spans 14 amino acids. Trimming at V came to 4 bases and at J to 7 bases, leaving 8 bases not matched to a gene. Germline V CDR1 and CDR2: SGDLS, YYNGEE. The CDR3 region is CASSRLQGASEAFF. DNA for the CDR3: TGTGCCAGCAGCCGTCTACAGGGGGCGAGTGAAGCTTTCTTT.

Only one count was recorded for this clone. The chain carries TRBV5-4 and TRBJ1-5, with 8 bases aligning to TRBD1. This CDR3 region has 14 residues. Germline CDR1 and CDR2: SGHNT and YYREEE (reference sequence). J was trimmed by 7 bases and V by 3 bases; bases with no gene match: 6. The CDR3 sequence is CASSSGQGEQPQHF. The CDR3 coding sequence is TGTGCCAGCAGCTCAGGACAGGGCGAACAGCCCCAGCATTTT.

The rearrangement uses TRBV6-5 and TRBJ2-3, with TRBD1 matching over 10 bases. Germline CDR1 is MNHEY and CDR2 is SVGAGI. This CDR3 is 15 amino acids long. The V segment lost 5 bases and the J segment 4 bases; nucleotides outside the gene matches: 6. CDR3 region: CASSPDRGEADTQYF. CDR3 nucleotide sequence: TGTGCCAGCAGTCCGGACAGGGGGGAGGCAGATACGCAGTATTTT.

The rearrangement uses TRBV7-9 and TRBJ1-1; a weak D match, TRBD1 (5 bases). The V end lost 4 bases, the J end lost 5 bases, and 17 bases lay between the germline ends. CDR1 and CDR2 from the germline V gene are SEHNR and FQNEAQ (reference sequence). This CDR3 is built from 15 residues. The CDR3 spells CASSSLGAGGTEAFF. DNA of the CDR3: TGTGCCAGCAGCTCTCTAGGGGCCGGGGGGACTGAAGCTTTCTTT. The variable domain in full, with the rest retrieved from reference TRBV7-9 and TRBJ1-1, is DTGVSQNPRHKITKRGQNVTFRCDPISEHNRLYWYRQTLGQGPEFLTYFQNEAQLEKSRLLSDRFSAERPKGSFSTLEIQRTEQGDSAMYLCASSSLGAGGTEAFFGQGTRLTVV.

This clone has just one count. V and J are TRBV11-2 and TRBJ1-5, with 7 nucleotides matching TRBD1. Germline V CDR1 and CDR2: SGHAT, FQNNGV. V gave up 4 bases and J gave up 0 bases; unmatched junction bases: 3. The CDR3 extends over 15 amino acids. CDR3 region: CASSSGQYSNQPQHF. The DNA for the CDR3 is TGTGCCAGCAGCTCGGGACAGTATAGCAATCAGCCCCAGCATTTT.

CDR3 amino acids: CASSQGQGAGGYTF. CDR3 nucleotide sequence: TGTGCCAGCAGTCAGGGACAGGGGGCAGGTGGCTACACCTTC. The genes are TRBV28 and TRBJ1-2; 12 bases match TRBD1. V shed 5 bases and J 7 bases; nucleotides not matched to a gene: 5. Germline V gene lookup returns CDR1 MDHEN and CDR2 SYDVKM. CDR3 length equals 14 residues.

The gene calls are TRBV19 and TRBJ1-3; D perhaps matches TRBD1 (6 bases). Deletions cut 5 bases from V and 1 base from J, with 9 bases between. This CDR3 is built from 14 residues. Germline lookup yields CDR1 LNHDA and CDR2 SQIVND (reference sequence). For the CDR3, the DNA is TGTGCCAGTAGTCTACAGGGATCTGGAAACACCATATATTTT. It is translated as CASSLQGSGNTIYF. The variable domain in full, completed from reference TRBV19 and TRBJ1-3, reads DGGITQSPKYLFRKEGQNVTLSCEQNLNHDAMYWYRQDPGQGLRLIYYSQIVNDFQKGDIAEGYSVSREKKESFPLTVTSAQKNPTAFYLCASSLQGSGNTIYFGEGSWLTVV.

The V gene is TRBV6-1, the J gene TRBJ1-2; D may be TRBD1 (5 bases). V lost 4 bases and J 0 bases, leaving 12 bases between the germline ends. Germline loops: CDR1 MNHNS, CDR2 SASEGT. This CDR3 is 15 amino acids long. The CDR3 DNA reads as TGTGCCAGCAGTGGACAGCGCCCAGCTAACTATGGCTACACCTTC. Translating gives CASSGQRPANYGYTF.

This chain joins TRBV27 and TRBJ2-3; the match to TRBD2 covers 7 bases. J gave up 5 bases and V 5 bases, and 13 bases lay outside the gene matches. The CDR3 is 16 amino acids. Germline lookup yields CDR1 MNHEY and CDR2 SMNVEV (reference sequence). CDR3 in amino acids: CASSLMGGSVGDTQYF. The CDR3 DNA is TGTGCCAGCAGTCTGATGGGCGGGAGCGTTGGAGATACGCAGTATTTT.

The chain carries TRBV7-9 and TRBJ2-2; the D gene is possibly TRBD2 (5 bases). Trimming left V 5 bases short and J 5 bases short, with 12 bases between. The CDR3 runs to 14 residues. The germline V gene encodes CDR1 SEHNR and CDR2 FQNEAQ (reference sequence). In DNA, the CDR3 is TGTGCCAGCAGCGCGAGGGCTGGTACCGGGGAGCTGTTTTTT. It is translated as CASSARAGTGELFF.

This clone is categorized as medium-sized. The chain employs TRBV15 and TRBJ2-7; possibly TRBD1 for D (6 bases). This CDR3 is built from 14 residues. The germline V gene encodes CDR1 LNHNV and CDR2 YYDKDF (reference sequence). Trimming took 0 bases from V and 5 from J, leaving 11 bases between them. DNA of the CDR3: TGTGCCACCAGCAGAGAAACAGGGATCGACGAGCAGTACTTC. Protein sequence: CATSRETGIDEQYF.

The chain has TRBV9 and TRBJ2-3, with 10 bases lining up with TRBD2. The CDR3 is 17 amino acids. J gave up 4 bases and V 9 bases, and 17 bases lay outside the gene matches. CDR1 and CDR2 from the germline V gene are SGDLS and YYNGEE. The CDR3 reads CATSRRAAGGRSDTQYF. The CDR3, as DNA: TGTGCCACCTCCCGAAGGGCAGCGGGGGGGAGGTCAGATACGCAGTATTTT. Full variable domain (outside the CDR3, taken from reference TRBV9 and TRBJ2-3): DSGVTQTPKHLITATGQRVTLRCSPRSGDLSVYWYQQSLDQGLQFLIQYYNGEERAKGNILERFSAQQFPDLHSELNLSSLELGDSALYFCATSRRAAGGRSDTQYFGPGTRLTVL.

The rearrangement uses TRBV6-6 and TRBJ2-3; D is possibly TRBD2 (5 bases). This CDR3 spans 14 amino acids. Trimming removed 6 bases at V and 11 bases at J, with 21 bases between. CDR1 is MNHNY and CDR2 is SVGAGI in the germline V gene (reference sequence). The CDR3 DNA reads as TGTGCCAGCAGCCCTAGCCGGTTGGAAGGAGGGCAGTATTTT. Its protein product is CASSPSRLEGGQYF.

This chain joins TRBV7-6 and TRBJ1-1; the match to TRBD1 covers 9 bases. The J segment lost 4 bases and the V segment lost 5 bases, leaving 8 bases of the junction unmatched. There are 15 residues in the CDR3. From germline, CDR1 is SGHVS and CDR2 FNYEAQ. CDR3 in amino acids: CASSNRQGDGTEAFF. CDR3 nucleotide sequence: TGTGCCAGCAGCAATCGACAGGGGGATGGCACTGAAGCTTTCTTT. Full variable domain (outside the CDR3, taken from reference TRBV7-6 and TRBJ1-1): GAGVSQSPRYKVTKRGQDVALRCDPISGHVSLYWYRQALGQGPEFLTYFNYEAQQDKSGLPNDRFSAERPEGSISTLTIQRTEQRDSAMYRCASSNRQGDGTEAFFGQGTRLTVV.